The 14 T cell receptor beta chains below were found in one sample sequenced in a study of CD8 T cells in ankylosing spondylitis. Overall study findings and caveats: One TCR beta motif, made up of eight highly homologous variants, appeared characteristic of ankylosing spondylitis blood.

TCRdb redid the calling of the 5' RACE reads with MiXCR, one entry per CDR3 protein. The table includes around 430,000 distinct CDR3 sequences, over 15% detected once. The antigens these receptors bind are not known. Sample: blood, either unsorted or a sorted T cell fraction (not recorded which). These receptors all come from a male donor with ankylosing spondylitis.

The chain employs TRBV2 and TRBJ1-5; tentatively, D is TRBD1 (5 bases). Trimming took 7 bases from V and 5 from J, leaving 12 bases between them. The CDR3 contains 13 residues. The germline gives CDR1 SNHLY, CDR2 FYNNEI. The DNA for the CDR3 is TGTGCCAGCACCAGGGTGGGACATCAGCCCCAGCATTTT. Translated, it gives CASTRVGHQPQHF.

This clonotype was recorded a few times. The V call is TRBV28, the J call TRBJ2-7, with 7 bases fitting TRBD1. CDR1 and CDR2 from the germline V gene are MDHEN and SYDVKM. The J segment lost 4 bases and the V segment lost 3 bases, leaving 6 bases of the junction unmatched. There are 14 residues in the CDR3. Here the CDR3 DNA reads TGTGCCAGCAGTTTGAGGGGACAGTCTTACGAGCAGTACTTC. Its protein is CASSLRGQSYEQYF.

This clonotype was observed a handful of times. V and J are TRBV4-3 and TRBJ2-7, with 10 bases lining up with TRBD1. Germline V CDR1 and CDR2: LGHNA, YSLEER. This CDR3 spans 15 amino acids. The junction had 6 bases not matched to a gene; V was cut back by 2 bases and J by 5 bases. The CDR3 loop reads CASSQRTGGPNEQYF. The DNA of the CDR3 is TGCGCCAGCAGCCAACGGACAGGGGGACCTAACGAGCAGTACTTC.

This clonotype has ten or more counts. The chain is built from TRBV20-1 and TRBJ1-4; weak D call: TRBD1 (6 bases). The CDR3 is made up of 14 amino acids. Germline loops: CDR1 DFQATT, CDR2 SNEGSKA (reference sequence). V lost 6 bases to trimming and J lost 5 bases, with 16 bases between them. The CDR3 bases are TGCAGTGCGGGAAGAGGGGGACAAAATGAAAAACTGTTTTTT. Encoded protein: CSAGRGGQNEKLFF.

The chain carries TRBV7-2 and TRBJ1-4; tentatively, D is TRBD1 (5 bases). V shed 4 bases and J shed 4 bases, with 13 bases lying between them. Germline CDR1 is SGHTA and CDR2 is FQGNSA. The CDR3 sequence is 15 residues long. CDR3 sequence: CASSSLGGNNEKLFF. The CDR3 nucleotides are TGTGCCAGCAGCTCCCTGGGGGGTAATAATGAAAAACTGTTTTTT.

CDR3 loop: CASSRYEPDTQYF. The DNA for the CDR3 is TGTGCCAGCAGCCGTTACGAACCAGATACGCAGTATTTT. V gene TRBV5-5 combines with J gene TRBJ2-3; D is unresolved. V lost 4 bases to trimming and J lost 4 bases, with 10 bases between them. Germline CDR1 and CDR2: SGHKS and YYEKEE (reference sequence). The CDR3 spans 13 residues.

The chain recombines TRBV12-3 or TRBV12-4 with TRBJ2-1; D perhaps matches TRBD2 (5 bases). The CDR3 runs to 15 residues. The V and J ends lost 5 bases and 0 bases respectively, with 11 bases between them. DNA for the CDR3: TGTGCCAGCAGTCATAGCGCGAGCTCCTACAATGAGCAGTTCTTC. This sequence encodes CASSHSASSYNEQFF.

Only a few counts were recorded for this clonotype. The gene calls are TRBV27 and TRBJ2-1; D call uncertain. CDR1 and CDR2 (germline): MNHEY, SMNVEV (reference sequence). Trimming shortened V by 6 bases and J by 7 bases, and 22 bases separated the two germline ends. CDR3 length: 16 residues. The CDR3: CASSAVAFKELNEQFF. CDR3 bases: TGTGCCAGCAGCGCCGTCGCTTTTAAGGAGCTAAATGAGCAGTTCTTC.

The CDR3 loop is CASSLGSPSGSQEQYF. DNA for the CDR3: TGTGCCAGCAGCTTAGGGTCCCCTAGCGGGAGTCAGGAGCAGTACTTC. The chain links TRBV7-2 to TRBJ2-7; 10 nucleotides agree with TRBD2. Germline V lookup: CDR1 SGHTA, CDR2 FQGNSA. V was pared by 1 base and J by 7 bases, with 10 bases of the junction left unmatched. CDR3 length equals 16 residues.

The chain couples TRBV3-1 to TRBJ2-7; 9 nucleotides match TRBD2. The CDR3 is 15 residues long. Trimming at V came to 4 bases and at J to 6 bases, leaving 10 bases not matched to a gene. The germline V gene has CDR1 LGHDT and CDR2 YNNKEL (reference sequence). The CDR3 nucleotides read TGTGCCAGCAGCCGAAAGGAGCGGGGGGTTGGCGAGCAGTACTTC. Its protein is CASSRKERGVGEQYF.

This clonotype was seen only a few times. V and J are TRBV7-3 and TRBJ2-1; TRBD2 is a possible D gene (6 bases). Germline V gene data show CDR1 as SGHTA and CDR2 as FQGTGA. Trimming stripped 1 base from V and 7 bases from J, with 17 bases between. This CDR3 is built from 16 residues. CDR3 residues: CASSLNTGRIPNEQFF. For the CDR3, the DNA is TGTGCCAGCAGCTTAAATACGGGGAGGATTCCGAATGAGCAGTTCTTC. Together with reference TRBV7-3 and TRBJ2-1, the CDR3 gives the full variable domain: GAGVSQTPSNKVTEKGKYVELRCDPISGHTALYWYRQSLGQGPEFLIYFQGTGAADDSGLPNDRFFAVRPEGSVSTLKIQRTERGDSAVYLCASSLNTGRIPNEQFFGPGTRLTVL.

This clonotype has just a few counts. The chain uses TRBV28 and TRBJ1-3; perhaps TRBD1 as D (5 bases). Trimming took 4 bases from V and 8 from J, leaving 21 bases between them. The CDR3 loop spans 16 amino acids. Per germline, CDR1 MDHEN and CDR2 SYDVKM. CDR3 DNA sequence: TGTGCCAGCAGTTCCTCCGGGACTGGGAGGGTGTACACCATATATTTT. It specifies CASSSSGTGRVYTIYF.

In its sample, this clonotype was seen a few times. V is TRBV11-2 and J is TRBJ2-2, with D possibly called TRBD1 or TRBD2 (5 bases each). This CDR3 comprises 14 residues. CDR1 is SGHAT, CDR2 FQNNGV, per germline. The germline V and J ends were trimmed by 1 base and 3 bases, with 6 bases remaining between them. The CDR3 DNA is TGTGCCAGCAGCTTAGTGGGGGACACCGGGGAGCTGTTTTTT. The encoded protein is CASSLVGDTGELFF.

This clonotype has more than one count but fewer than ten. This chain links TRBV3-1 with TRBJ2-3; 8 bases agree with TRBD2. Germline CDR1 and CDR2: LGHDT and YNNKEL (reference sequence). V was clipped by 4 bases and J by 4 bases; unmatched bases: 4. The CDR3 consists of 14 residues. DNA for the CDR3: TGTGCCAGCAGCCGACGGGGGGGGGCAGATACGCAGTATTTT. Residues: CASSRRGGADTQYF.